This T cell receptor (beta chain) was recovered during a study of blood T cell repertoires in COVID-19. Study as a whole: Spain, Italy and the United States supplied samples that represented acute and convalescent COVID-19. From T cells, B-cell-depleted T cells, or PBMCs came the material, which was cDNA or gDNA.

Methods used by the authors: Cell counts per sample came from amplifying reference gene primers. Repertoires were generated with immunoSEQ multiplex PCR, while TCRdb's copy carries only in-frame clones and drops some. Clone size and V and J calls were adopted from that table, with D and trimming inferred from the DNA. The sample has approximately 190,000 clones, 88% seen once. Sequencing input: peripheral blood. This sequence originates from a middle-aged man with active or convalescent COVID-19.

CDR3 DNA sequence: TGTGCCAGTAGTGTCCGACAGGGGACGACTGCTTTCTTT. Translated, it gives CASSVRQGTTAFF. V usage is TRBV19 and J usage is TRBJ1-1; TRBD1 matches 8 bases. From germline, CDR1 is LNHDA and CDR2 SQIVND (reference sequence). This CDR3 is 13 amino acids long. V gave up 5 bases and J gave up 11 bases; unmatched junction bases: 10.